This TCR beta chain was sequenced for a study of PD-L1 blockade in urothelial cancer. Study background: Bladder-origin urothelial cancer in males described about 85% of the roughly 30 patients. Researchers found blood samples held a median of around 140,000 T cells. Blood underwent analysis 3 weeks (second dose) and 6 weeks after treatment began.

Peripheral blood mononuclear cells were collected from every patient before and during treatment, yielding between 1 and 8 samples per patient. Sequenced by immunoSEQ multiplex PCR; TCRdb stores in-frame clones only, minus some. The sample consists of 40,000 or so clones, roughly 87% of them appearing once. This CDR3 is built from 15 residues. Trimming cost V 6 bases and J 2 bases; bases outside gene matches: 3. CDR1 MDHEN and CDR2 SYDVKM come from the germline V gene. V usage is TRBV28 and J usage is TRBJ1-4, with 10 bases matching TRBD1. This TCR came from a man aged 65 to 85 with urothelial cancer. Sequences were derived from PBMCs, sampled around atezolizumab (anti-PD-L1) treatment. CDR3 DNA: TGTGCCAGCAGGACAGGGGGCCACACTAATGAAAAACTGTTTTTT. As protein: CASRTGGHTNEKLFF.